This TCR beta chain was captured by sequencing in a study of T cells expressing NK-cell markers. For the study at large: Within the sequenced cohort of eight donors, seven exhibited HCMV seropositivity and one was seronegative.

The CDR3 extends over 13 amino acids. Germline V gene sequence: CDR1 LNHNV, CDR2 YYDKDF (reference sequence). TCRdb reprocessed the 5' RACE reads and reports one entry per CDR3 protein, with no DNA. The sample holds roughly 350,000 distinct CDR3 sequences. This sequence joins TRBV15 and TRBJ1-2. This receptor was taken from a man aged 18 to 69 in good health. Material for sequencing was blood T cells: a sorted CD56 or NKG2C T cell subset, CD4+ or CD8+ T cells, or bulk PBMC T cells (not recorded which). The CDR3 here is CATSRPLNDGYTF.